The entry below describes one TCR beta chain. The target of this receptor is not known. No qualities accompany the bases; no much larger clone lies one base away. This entry belongs to a study of CD8 T cells in Susac syndrome (dated by TCRdb to between 2017 and 2020). General notes on the study: Of the Susac syndrome patients who were sequenced, over five had clinically active disease and roughly 8 were in clinical remission. Susac syndrome patients were therapy-naive, on corticosteroids (some also receiving IVIg), or on IVIg alone at blood withdrawal. Whether CD8+ T cell activation and differentiation in Susac syndrome was antigen driven was tested using repertoire sequencing. Beyond this particular receptor, the publication reports: In the CD4+ T cell repertoire of Susac syndrome patients, clonal expansion was not detected. The number of individuals in the TCR sequencing and HLA analysis was acknowledged as relatively small.

Peripheral blood CD8+ and CD4+ T cells from healthy donors, Susac syndrome patients and multiple sclerosis patients were profiled by high-throughput TCR beta sequencing. Recently defined diagnostic criteria for definite or probable disease were met by the Susac syndrome patients. Bulk CD8+ and CD4+ T cells were purified magnetically by negative isolation, whereas CD8+ TEMRA cells were enriched by FACS. Blood was collected in EDTA tubes and processed within 24 hours, with PBMCs isolated through density gradient centrifugation. PBMCs intended for TCR sequencing were cryopreserved in liquid nitrogen and thawed later in a water bath at 37 degrees C. Purity of sorted or isolated CD4+, CD8+ and CD8+ TEMRA cells was at least 90%. RNA was extracted using the RNeasy kit, and roughly 0.5 to 1 microgram was reverse transcribed with random hexamers. The immunoSEQ multiplex PCR assay, covering 54 Vbeta and 13 Jbeta segments, was used to amplify TCR beta CDR3 regions. To correct PCR amplification bias, a synthetic template baseline was used for both primer optimization and computational correction. Under the source paper's analysis protocol: Reads were assigned to V, D and J genes according to IMGT and analyzed in immunoSEQ Analyzer, with only productive sequences retained. Clonality was computed as one minus Shannon entropy normalized by log2 of the number of productive unique sequences. For each patient and control, public and private clones were evaluated among the 100 most prevalent clones. A clone was defined as Susac-specific if it was absent from the healthy and MS cohorts, from roughly 980 published viral clones and from other ImmuneACCESS disease sequences. TCRdb reprocessed the public reads (quality trimming at Q25 with fastp, clone calling with MiXCR) and kept in-frame beta chains. Every CDR3 protein is listed once, alongside the most common genes and DNA of its rows. TCRdb's processing, not the authors', yielded these V and J calls. For this sample there are more than 200,000 distinct CDR3 sequences; over 90% appear just once. The ten largest make up 0.15% to 0.2% of the sample.

The CDR3 runs 15 residues from the cysteine to the phenylalanine. Just CDR3 DNA is preserved here, 45 bases in frame from base 1. V and J are truncated by 5 bases and 0 bases respectively, leaving an intervening sequence of 13 bases. Per the germline V gene (reference sequence), SEHNR is the CDR1 and FQNEAQ is the CDR2. Sequenced material: CD4+ T cells from PBMCs. This receptor was identified in a human donor with Susac syndrome. The chain links TRBV7-9 with TRBJ1-1; matching of 5 bases hints at TRBD1 as the D gene. In nucleotide form, the sequence is TGTGCCAGCAGCCCGCAACAGGTCCTGAACACTGAAGCTTTCTTT. It is translated as CASSPQQVLNTEAFF.